This entry lists 28 T cell receptor beta chains sequenced from one sample in a study of blood T cell repertoires in COVID-19 (dated by TCRdb to 2019 to 2021). The library came from the immunoSEQ multiplex PCR assay. TCRdb obtained this table from immuneACCESS and retained in-frame rearrangements with V and J assigned. These tables miss some clones; where compared with another copy, unresolved V genes account for less than half of the shortfall, and the remainder is unexplained. The sample profile shows around 130,000 clones; 65% to 90% of them were found once. Together, the top ten hold about an eighth of the sample. The specimen was peripheral blood. These receptors all come from a human donor in a cohort sampled during active COVID-19.

This sequence joins TRBV7-9 and TRBJ2-3; a possible D gene is TRBD2 (5 bases). Germline-derived CDR1 and CDR2 are SEHNR and FQNEAQ (reference sequence). CDR3 size: 16 residues. The V gene lost 4 bases and the J gene lost 4 bases, with 18 bases spanning the gap. The CDR3 region is CASSSRGSEVSDTQYF. The CDR3 nucleotides read TGTGCCAGCAGCTCCCGGGGTAGCGAGGTATCAGATACGCAGTATTTT.

The V gene is TRBV3-1 (or the pseudogene TRBV3-2), the J gene TRBJ2-7; 8 nucleotides agree with TRBD2. The CDR3 contains 15 residues. Germline V CDR1 and CDR2: LGHDT, YNNKEL (reference sequence). V lost 1 base to trimming and J lost 4 bases; unmatched junction nucleotides: 6. The CDR3 sequence is CASSQGPAGVYEQYF. In DNA, the CDR3 is TGTGCCAGCAGCCAAGGCCCAGCGGGGGTTTACGAGCAGTACTTC.

V is TRBV5-6 and J is TRBJ1-2, with D hard to call. V dropped 5 bases and J dropped 1 base, with 9 bases sitting between them. The CDR3 consists of 13 residues. The germline gives CDR1 SGHDT, CDR2 YYEEEE. CDR3 sequence: CASSWASNYGYTF. The CDR3 DNA follows: TGTGCCAGCAGTTGGGCCAGTAACTATGGCTACACCTTC.

This chain uses TRBV11-3 with TRBJ2-1; TRBD2 agrees at 9 bases. Germline V gene lookup returns CDR1 SGHNT and CDR2 YENEEA. The CDR3 has 15 residues. V dropped 2 bases and J dropped 10; count of bases not matched to a gene: 9. The CDR3 is CASSLQASGISEQFF. The CDR3 DNA is TGTGCCAGCAGCTTACAGGCTAGCGGGATAAGCGAGCAGTTCTTC. Full variable domain (outside the CDR3, taken from reference TRBV11-3 and TRBJ2-1): EAGVVQSPRYKIIEKKQPVAFWCNPISGHNTLYWYLQNLGQGPELLIRYENEEAVDDSQLPKDRFSAERLKGVDSTLKIQPAELGDSAVYLCASSLQASGISEQFFGPGTRLTVL.

J is TRBJ2-5 and V is TRBV9, with D unclear. Germline CDR1 is SGDLS and CDR2 is YYNGEE. Trimming took 3 bases from V and 1 from J, leaving 10 bases between them. The CDR3 contains 14 residues. CDR3 coding DNA: TGTGCCAGCAGCGATACCTCACTCCAAGAGACCCAGTACTTC. Amino acid sequence: CASSDTSLQETQYF.

The chain recombines TRBV6-6 with TRBJ1-2, with 7 bases lining up with TRBD1. The CDR3 consists of 14 residues. V lost 5 bases, J lost 5 bases, and 8 bases stayed unmatched. Germline values: CDR1 MNHNY, CDR2 SVGAGI (reference sequence). CDR3 in DNA: TGTGCCAGCAGTCCCAGGGACAGAGATTATGGCTACACCTTC. Its protein product is CASSPRDRDYGYTF.

The chain links TRBV13 to TRBJ2-4; 7 bases fit TRBD2. Germline loops: CDR1 PRHDT, CDR2 FYEKMQ (reference sequence). This CDR3 has 14 residues. V was pared by 5 bases and J by 3 bases, with 4 bases of the junction left unmatched. The CDR3 region is CASSPGGGKNIQYF. Written as DNA, the CDR3 is TGTGCCAGCAGCCCGGGGGGAGGCAAAAACATTCAGTACTTC.

The V gene is TRBV28, the J gene TRBJ2-7; D remains unclear. The CDR3 spans 15 residues. Germline V gives CDR1 MDHEN, CDR2 SYDVKM. V was clipped by 5 bases and J by 5 bases, with 19 bases between them. Written as DNA, the CDR3 is TGTGCCAGCAGTAACCCGTGGAGTGGCTCGAACGAGCAGTACTTC. It is translated as CASSNPWSGSNEQYF. Supplemented by reference TRBV28 and TRBJ2-7, the full variable domain reads DVKVTQSSRYLVKRTGEKVFLECVQDMDHENMFWYRQDPGLGLRLIYFSYDVKMKEKGDIPEGYSVSREKKERFSLILESASTNQTSMYLCASSNPWSGSNEQYFGPGTRLTVT.

The chain joins TRBV9 to TRBJ1-1; weak D call: TRBD1 (5 bases). The V gene lost 0 bases and the J gene lost 6 bases, with 6 bases spanning the gap. CDR1 SGDLS and CDR2 YYNGEE come from the germline V gene. The CDR3 has 12 amino acids. For the CDR3, the DNA is TGTGCCAGCAGCGTAGGGGGCGCTGAAGCTTTCTTT. Translation: CASSVGGAEAFF.

The chain couples TRBV10-1 to TRBJ2-5, with unresolved D. The CDR3 sequence is 14 residues long. The germline V gene has CDR1 WNHNN and CDR2 SYGVQD (reference sequence). V gave up 4 bases and J gave up 2 bases, with 11 bases separating them. CDR3 nucleotide sequence: TGCGCCAGCAGTGGGATAGAGGCTCAAGAGACCCAGTACTTC. As protein: CASSGIEAQETQYF.

This clone is a singleton in its sample. The CDR3 nucleotides read TGTGCCAGTGCGACAGGGGAAGAGACCCAGTACTTC. Protein product: CASATGEETQYF. This chain uses TRBV7-2 with TRBJ2-5; 8 positions agree with TRBD1. The V and J ends lost 9 bases and 3 bases, in that order; junction bases with no gene match: 3. The CDR3 covers 12 residues. Germline loops: CDR1 SGHTA, CDR2 FQGNSA.

The rearrangement joins TRBV11-3 to TRBJ2-5, with TRBD2 as a possible D gene (6 bases). V was clipped by 5 bases and J by 7 bases, with 17 bases between them. Germline CDR1 is SGHNT and CDR2 is YENEEA. The CDR3 consists of 14 residues. This chain's CDR3 is CASSESSAGGTQYF. The CDR3 DNA reads as TGTGCCAGCAGCGAGAGTAGCGCCGGGGGGACCCAGTACTTC.

The chain's CDR3 is CASSRDTHNSPLHF. The CDR3 coding sequence is TGTGCCAGTAGCCGGGACACCCATAATTCACCCCTCCACTTT. V gene TRBV19 combines with J gene TRBJ1-6; maybe TRBD1 (6 bases). This CDR3 contains 14 residues. V was pared by 6 bases and J by 5 bases, with 11 bases between. From germline, CDR1 is LNHDA and CDR2 SQIVND (reference sequence).

V is TRBV29-1 and J is TRBJ2-7; 12 bases are a match to TRBD2. V dropped 2 bases and J dropped 2; count of bases not matched to a gene: 7. Per the germline V gene, CDR1 is SQVTM and CDR2 is ANQGSEA. This CDR3 is 16 amino acids long. CDR3 sequence: CSVEHLGLAGTYEQYF. The CDR3 DNA follows: TGCAGCGTTGAACACCTAGGACTAGCGGGGACCTACGAGCAGTACTTC.

Written as DNA, the CDR3 is TGTGCCAGCAGCCACGCTTTAGGGCGGGGACTTCGAGGGGAGCAGTACTTC. It encodes CASSHALGRGLRGEQYF. The rearrangement uses TRBV3-1 (or the pseudogene TRBV3-2) and TRBJ2-7, with a tentative D call TRBD2 (6 bases). This CDR3 has 17 amino acids. Germline assignment: CDR1 LGHDT and CDR2 YNNKEL (reference sequence). V shed 3 bases and J shed 7 bases, with 25 bases lying between them.

The rearrangement uses TRBV28 and TRBJ2-7, with 11 bases aligning to TRBD1. The CDR3 covers 15 residues. V lost 8 bases to trimming and J lost 4 bases; unmatched junction nucleotides: 10. Germline CDR1 reads MDHEN; CDR2 reads SYDVKM. The CDR3 DNA is TGTGCCAGCCTCGCGGACAGGGGGCGCAAGTACGAGCAGTACTTC. As protein: CASLADRGRKYEQYF.

The chain carries TRBV5-5 and TRBJ2-2; D ambiguous. V was clipped by 2 bases and J by 7 bases, with 9 bases between them. The V gene's germline CDR1 is SGHKS and CDR2 YYEKEE (reference sequence). This CDR3 has 13 amino acids. Here the CDR3 reads CASSFRTGGELFF. CDR3 sequence (DNA): TGTGCCAGCAGCTTTCGCACGGGCGGGGAGCTGTTTTTT. The full variable domain, in which reference TRBV5-5 and TRBJ2-2 provide the parts outside the CDR3, is DAGVTQSPTHLIKTRGQQVTLRCSPISGHKSVSWYQQVLGQGPQFIFQYYEKEERGRGNFPDRFSARQFPNYSSELNVNALLLGDSALYLCASSFRTGGELFFGEGSRLTVL.

This sequence joins TRBV7-8 and TRBJ1-4; D remains unclear. Germline CDR1 SGHVS, CDR2 FQNEAQ. This CDR3 contains 13 residues. V lost 1 base and J lost 8, with 8 bases in between. The CDR3 protein is CASSLGLGEKLFF. The CDR3 region has the DNA TGTGCCAGCAGCTTAGGCCTCGGGGAAAAACTGTTTTTT.

This clone was observed a single time. The J gene is TRBJ2-5, the V gene TRBV6-1; TRBD2 matches at 8 bases. The CDR3 runs 17 residues. V gave up 0 bases and J gave up 5 bases; unmatched junction bases: 11. Germline assignment: CDR1 MNHNS and CDR2 SASEGT. The CDR3 coding sequence is TGTGCCAGCAGTGAAGCTGGTAGCGGGACCCCTGGGGAGACCCAGTACTTC. This translates into CASSEAGSGTPGETQYF.

The chain uses TRBV19 and TRBJ1-2; no definite D call. CDR3 length: 12 amino acids. The germline V gene has CDR1 LNHDA and CDR2 SQIVND (reference sequence). V lost 2 bases and J 5 bases, leaving 6 bases between the germline ends. The CDR3 bases are TGTGCCAGTAGTATACCTATATATGGCTACACCTTC. As protein: CASSIPIYGYTF.

The chain links TRBV2 to TRBJ1-4, with D possibly matching TRBD1 (5 bases). The CDR3 runs 15 residues. Germline CDR1 is SNHLY and CDR2 is FYNNEI. Trimming pared 3 bases from V and 4 bases from J, leaving 12 bases between. The CDR3 protein is CASSDIGGDNEKLFF. The CDR3 bases are TGTGCCAGCAGTGATATTGGGGGGGATAATGAAAAACTGTTTTTT.

The chain uses TRBV3-1 (or the pseudogene TRBV3-2) and TRBJ2-7; the match to TRBD1 covers 8 bases. J gave up 3 bases and V 2 bases, and 9 bases lay outside the gene matches. Germline assignment: CDR1 LGHDT and CDR2 YNNKEL (reference sequence). This CDR3 region has 16 residues. CDR3 sequence: CASSQPDRGRIYEQYF. CDR3 nucleotide sequence: TGTGCCAGCAGCCAACCCGACAGGGGACGTATCTACGAGCAGTACTTC.

In its sample, this clone was seen a few times. This chain uses TRBV6-5 with TRBJ1-2; 7 bases match TRBD1. Germline V CDR1 and CDR2: MNHEY, SVGAGI. V shed 6 bases, J shed 8 bases, and the junction held 6 bases outside the gene matches. The CDR3 has 12 residues. CDR3 protein: CASRTGWGGYTF. The CDR3 region has the DNA TGTGCCAGCAGGACAGGGTGGGGAGGCTACACCTTC.

This chain connects TRBV7-2 to TRBJ2-2; TRBD1 aligns across 10 bases. With 2 bases clipped from V and 4 bases from J, the junction kept 7 bases outside the gene matches. Germline lookup yields CDR1 SGHTA and CDR2 FQGNSA. The CDR3 covers 17 residues. The chain's CDR3 is CASSLKGQGQITGELFF. CDR3 coding DNA: TGTGCCAGCAGCTTAAAGGGACAGGGGCAAATCACCGGGGAGCTGTTTTTT. The full variable domain, rest sourced from reference TRBV7-2 and TRBJ2-2, is GAGVSQSPSNKVTEKGKDVELRCDPISGHTALYWYRQSLGQGLEFLIYFQGNSAPDKSGLPSDRFSAERTGGSVSTLTIQRTQQEDSAVYLCASSLKGQGQITGELFFGEGSRLTVL.

The table lists this clone with a count of one. The rearrangement uses TRBV6-1 and TRBJ2-5, with D unresolved. The germline V gene encodes CDR1 MNHNS and CDR2 SASEGT. The CDR3 loop spans 16 amino acids. Trimming shortened V by 0 bases and J by 2 bases, and 13 bases separated the two germline ends. In DNA form, the CDR3 reads TGTGCCAGCAGTGAAGCGTACCGAGCGCGTCAAGAGACCCAGTACTTC. Translated, it gives CASSEAYRARQETQYF.

The chain combines TRBV9 with TRBJ2-5, with D possibly TRBD1 on 6 matching bases. The CDR3 loop spans 14 amino acids. Trimming shortened V by 4 bases and J by 4 bases, and 14 bases separated the two germline ends. Looked up from germline, CDR1 is SGDLS and CDR2 is YYNGEE. The CDR3: CASSTTGMGETQYF. In DNA form, the CDR3 reads TGTGCCAGCAGCACAACAGGGATGGGAGAGACCCAGTACTTC. The full variable domain, completed using reference TRBV9 and TRBJ2-5, is DSGVTQTPKHLITATGQRVTLRCSPRSGDLSVYWYQQSLDQGLQFLIQYYNGEERAKGNILERFSAQQFPDLHSELNLSSLELGDSALYFCASSTTGMGETQYFGPGTRLLVL.

The chain has TRBV11-2 and TRBJ2-7; no clear D gene. Germline V lookup: CDR1 SGHAT, CDR2 FQNNGV. The germline V and J ends were trimmed by 1 base and 3 bases, with 13 bases remaining between them. The CDR3 is 15 amino acids. The CDR3: CASSLARQPFYEQYF. Written as DNA, the CDR3 is TGTGCCAGCAGCTTAGCCAGACAACCATTCTACGAGCAGTACTTC.

CDR3 region: CASIPQGTRTNEKLFF. The CDR3 DNA follows: TGTGCCAGCATCCCACAGGGGACTCGCACTAATGAAAAACTGTTTTTT. This chain connects TRBV28 to TRBJ1-4; TRBD1 aligns across 7 bases. The CDR3 spans 16 residues. Trimming cost V 7 bases and J 2 bases; bases outside gene matches: 10. Germline V gives CDR1 MDHEN, CDR2 SYDVKM.